Listed below are T cell receptor beta chains from one sample, sequenced in a study of blood T cell repertoires in COVID-19. Only in-frame clones appear in the TCRdb table, and some are missing; sequencing was by immunoSEQ multiplex PCR. The data show over 90,000 clones, over 70% seen once. Sequenced material: peripheral blood. The source is a man older than 75 with active or convalescent COVID-19. Each CDR3 is given with its conserved first and last residue. A D gene is named only where the DNA matches it firmly. The size entry is marked missing in some rows and otherwise reads once, few, many or a size class.

cdr3_aa: CASRQQGANYGYTF; cdr3_nt: TGTGCCAGTAGACAACAGGGGGCGAACTATGGCTACACCTTC; d_call: TRBD1; clone_size: -; v_call: TRBV19; j_call: TRBJ1-2
cdr3_aa: CASSLEGTGIGAFF; cdr3_nt: TGTGCCAGCAGCTTGGAGGGGACAGGGATTGGAGCTTTCTTT; d_call: TRBD1; clone_size: -; v_call: TRBV5-4; j_call: TRBJ1-1
cdr3_aa: CATSETLGGQGGSLHF; cdr3_nt: TGTGCCACCAGTGAGACACTAGGGGGACAGGGAGGTTCCCTCCACTTT; d_call: TRBD1; clone_size: -; v_call: TRBV24-1; j_call: TRBJ1-6
cdr3_aa: CASSEGGGSYNEQFF; cdr3_nt: TGTGCCAGCAGTGAGGGAGGGGGCTCCTACAATGAGCAGTTCTTC; d_call: -; clone_size: -; v_call: TRBV6-4; j_call: TRBJ2-1
cdr3_aa: CASSTDRGGSPLHF; cdr3_nt: TGTGCCAGCAGCACGGACAGGGGAGGATCACCCCTCCACTTT; d_call: TRBD1; clone_size: -; v_call: TRBV7-8; j_call: TRBJ1-6
cdr3_aa: CASEVQGLSPLHF; cdr3_nt: TGTGCCAGCGAGGTTCAGGGACTTTCACCCCTCCACTTT; d_call: -; clone_size: -; v_call: TRBV2; j_call: TRBJ1-6
cdr3_aa: CASSSHGFDLAKNIQYF; cdr3_nt: TGTGCCAGTAGTTCCCACGGGTTTGATCTAGCCAAAAACATTCAGTACTTC; d_call: -; clone_size: -; v_call: TRBV19; j_call: TRBJ2-4
cdr3_aa: CATRGGSAIAKNIQYF; cdr3_nt: TGTGCCACCCGAGGCGGGTCCGCCATAGCCAAAAACATTCAGTACTTC; d_call: -; clone_size: -; v_call: TRBV28; j_call: TRBJ2-4
cdr3_aa: CASKIQPGGEKLFF; cdr3_nt: TGTGCCAGCAAGATACAACCGGGGGGCGAAAAACTGTTTTTT; d_call: -; clone_size: medium-sized; v_call: TRBV27; j_call: TRBJ1-4
cdr3_aa: CATSGSVNSPLHF; cdr3_nt: TGTGCCACCAGTGGATCAGTAAATTCACCCCTCCACTTT; d_call: -; clone_size: once; v_call: TRBV24-1; j_call: TRBJ1-6
cdr3_aa: CASGVAVGFGGNQPQHF; cdr3_nt: TGTGCCAGCGGAGTTGCCGTAGGATTCGGAGGCAATCAGCCCCAGCATTTT; d_call: -; clone_size: -; v_call: TRBV27; j_call: TRBJ1-5
cdr3_aa: CAWSGGSSYNEQFF; cdr3_nt: TGTGCCTGGAGCGGGGGGAGCTCCTACAATGAGCAGTTCTTC; d_call: TRBD2; clone_size: -; v_call: TRBV30; j_call: TRBJ2-1
cdr3_aa: CASSLVGQDYGYTF; cdr3_nt: TGTGCCAGCAGCTTAGTTGGTCAGGACTATGGCTACACCTTC; d_call: -; clone_size: -; v_call: TRBV5-6; j_call: TRBJ1-2
cdr3_aa: CASSQLHYEQYF; cdr3_nt: TGTGCCAGCAGTCAACTCCACTACGAGCAGTACTTC; d_call: -; clone_size: -; v_call: TRBV28; j_call: TRBJ2-7
cdr3_aa: CASSPGTVETQYF; cdr3_nt: TGTGCCAGTAGCCCTGGGACAGTAGAGACCCAGTACTTC; d_call: TRBD1; clone_size: -; v_call: TRBV19; j_call: TRBJ2-5
cdr3_aa: CASSLEQGLGYTF; cdr3_nt: TGTGCCAGCAGCTTAGAACAGGGTCTGGGCTACACCTTC; d_call: -; clone_size: few; v_call: TRBV7-9; j_call: TRBJ1-2
cdr3_aa: CSVEDQGFDGYTF; cdr3_nt: TGCAGCGTTGAAGATCAGGGATTCGATGGCTACACCTTC; d_call: -; clone_size: -; v_call: TRBV29-1; j_call: TRBJ1-2
cdr3_aa: CASSQDRGPERAQYF; cdr3_nt: TGTGCCAGCAGCCAAGATCGCGGTCCCGAGCGGGCCCAGTACTTC; d_call: -; clone_size: -; v_call: TRBV3-1/TRBV3-2; j_call: TRBJ2-5
cdr3_aa: CASRRDGYTF; cdr3_nt: TGTGCCAGTAGGAGAGATGGCTACACCTTC; d_call: -; clone_size: -; v_call: TRBV19; j_call: TRBJ1-2
cdr3_aa: CASSYWTQGVNYGYTF; cdr3_nt: TGTGCCAGCAGTTACTGGACACAGGGGGTAAACTATGGCTACACCTTC; d_call: TRBD1; clone_size: -; v_call: TRBV6-5; j_call: TRBJ1-2
cdr3_aa: CASSLELGQAYSGANVLTF; cdr3_nt: TGTGCCAGCAGCTTAGAGTTAGGACAGGCGTACTCTGGGGCCAACGTCCTGACTTTC; d_call: TRBD1; clone_size: -; v_call: TRBV7-9; j_call: TRBJ2-6
cdr3_aa: CASGRGLVPGEAFF; cdr3_nt: TGTGCCAGCGGCAGGGGCTTAGTCCCGGGTGAAGCTTTCTTT; d_call: -; clone_size: -; v_call: TRBV7-3; j_call: TRBJ1-1
cdr3_aa: CASSLSAYRDPREQYF; cdr3_nt: TGTGCCAGCAGTTTATCGGCCTACAGGGACCCACGGGAGCAGTACTTC; d_call: -; clone_size: -; v_call: TRBV27; j_call: TRBJ2-7
cdr3_aa: CASRPRGPKNIQYF; cdr3_nt: TGTGCCAGCCGCCCCAGGGGGCCCAAAAACATTCAGTACTTC; d_call: TRBD1; clone_size: -; v_call: TRBV27; j_call: TRBJ2-4
cdr3_aa: CASSPLGDREQFF; cdr3_nt: TGTGCCAGCAGCCCCTTGGGAGATAGGGAGCAGTTCTTC; d_call: -; clone_size: -; v_call: TRBV7-9; j_call: TRBJ2-1